The 27 T cell receptor beta chains in this list originate from one sample, sequenced in a study of blood T cell repertoires in COVID-19. TCRdb keeps only in-frame clones here, not all; method: immunoSEQ multiplex PCR. The sample lists about 130,000 clones, 65% to 90% occurring once. Input material: peripheral blood. The receptors come from an elderly man with active or convalescent COVID-19.

The chain links TRBV7-2 to TRBJ2-2; perhaps TRBD2 as D (5 bases). The CDR3 sequence is 19 residues long. Germline-derived CDR1 and CDR2 are SGHTA and FQGNSA. The V end was cut by 2 bases, the J end by 3 bases, with 22 bases between. Written as DNA, the CDR3 is TGTGCCAGCAGCTTAAGGACTCCAGCAGTCATATTAGACACCGGGGAGCTGTTTTTT. It translates to CASSLRTPAVILDTGELFF.

V gene TRBV12-5 combines with J gene TRBJ1-1, with 8 bases that match TRBD1. CDR1 is LGHNT, CDR2 FRNRAP, per germline. Trimming cost V 6 bases and J 1 base; bases outside gene matches: 10. The CDR3 sequence is 16 residues long. The CDR3 region is CASGFDTGTGNTEAFF. The CDR3 coding sequence is TGTGCTAGTGGCTTTGATACCGGGACAGGGAACACTGAAGCTTTCTTT. Supplemented by reference TRBV12-5 and TRBJ1-1, the full variable domain reads DARVTQTPRHKVTEMGQEVTMRCQPILGHNTVFWYRQTMMQGLELLAYFRNRAPLDDSGMPKDRFSAEMPDATLATLKIQPSEPRDSAVYFCASGFDTGTGNTEAFFGQGTRLTVV.

The V and J genes are TRBV29-1 and TRBJ2-5, with 15 positions matching TRBD2. Germline V gene data show CDR1 as SQVTM and CDR2 as ANQGSEA. The V and J ends lost 4 bases and 7 bases, in that order; junction bases with no gene match: 1. The CDR3 sequence is 13 residues long. CDR3 sequence reads: CSVGTSGRGTQYF. CDR3 DNA: TGCAGCGTTGGGACTAGCGGGAGGGGGACCCAGTACTTC.

This rearrangement joins TRBV5-1 to TRBJ1-2, with D possibly matching TRBD1 (5 bases). With 0 bases removed from V and 8 bases from J, the gap between germline ends came to 11 bases. Germline lookup yields CDR1 SGHRS and CDR2 YFSETQ. The CDR3 sequence is 13 residues long. The CDR3 loop is CASSLGGAVGYTF. Written as DNA, the CDR3 is TGCGCCAGCAGCTTGGGCGGGGCCGTGGGCTACACCTTC.

J is TRBJ1-2 and V is TRBV19, with 7 bases identical to TRBD1. The CDR3 loop spans 13 amino acids. The ends lost 6 bases at V and 4 bases at J; junction bases unmatched: 5. Germline V gene data show CDR1 as LNHDA and CDR2 as SQIVND (reference sequence). CDR3: CASSPDRPYGYTF. In DNA form, the CDR3 reads TGTGCCAGTAGCCCGGACAGGCCCTATGGCTACACCTTC.

V is TRBV15 and J is TRBJ2-7; 10 nucleotides match TRBD1. The length of the CDR3 is 14 residues. Trimming removed 5 bases from V and 3 bases from J; junction bases left unmatched: 4. From germline, CDR1 is LNHNV and CDR2 YYDKDF (reference sequence). This CDR3 is CATSGTGDYYEQYF. Here the CDR3 DNA reads TGTGCCACCAGCGGGACAGGGGATTACTACGAGCAGTACTTC. The whole variable domain, filled in from reference TRBV15 and TRBJ2-7, reads DAMVIQNPRYQVTQFGKPVTLSCSQTLNHNVMYWYQQKSSQAPKLLFHYYDKDFNNEADTPDNFQSRRPNTSFCFLDIRSPGLGDTAMYLCATSGTGDYYEQYFGPGTRLTVT.

This clone was seen only a few times. The chain joins TRBV7-6 to TRBJ2-2, with 7 bases identical to TRBD1. The CDR3 is 15 amino acids. Trimming at V came to 5 bases and at J to 5 bases, leaving 8 bases not matched to a gene. Germline CDR1 reads SGHVS; CDR2 reads FNYEAQ. The chain's CDR3 is CASSRRQGETGELFF. For the CDR3, the DNA is TGTGCCAGCAGCCGTCGACAGGGTGAAACCGGGGAGCTGTTTTTT.

The chain couples TRBV13 to TRBJ1-1; unclear D gene. CDR1 and CDR2 (germline): PRHDT, FYEKMQ (reference sequence). V was cut by 3 bases and J by 1 base, with 6 bases left in between. This CDR3 is built from 13 residues. The CDR3 DNA reads as TGTGCCAGCAGCTTCGACAAGAACACTGAAGCTTTCTTT. Translated, it gives CASSFDKNTEAFF.

The chain combines TRBV7-2 with TRBJ2-6; 14 positions match TRBD2. V dropped 3 bases and J dropped 3; count of bases not matched to a gene: 4. Germline CDR1 and CDR2: SGHTA and FQGNSA. The CDR3 loop spans 18 amino acids. The CDR3 coding sequence is TGTGCCAGCAGCTTGGGACTAGCGGGAGTTCGTGGGGCCAACGTCCTGACTTTC. Encoded protein: CASSLGLAGVRGANVLTF. The whole variable domain, filled in from reference TRBV7-2 and TRBJ2-6, reads GAGVSQSPSNKVTEKGKDVELRCDPISGHTALYWYRQSLGQGLEFLIYFQGNSAPDKSGLPSDRFSAERTGGSVSTLTIQRTQQEDSAVYLCASSLGLAGVRGANVLTFGAGSRLTVL.

The chain uses TRBV7-2 and TRBJ2-7; perhaps TRBD2 as D (6 bases). V was clipped by 1 base and J by 4 bases, with 23 bases between them. The V gene's germline CDR1 is SGHTA and CDR2 FQGNSA. This CDR3 is built from 18 residues. CDR3 DNA sequence: TGTGCCAGCAGCTTAGAGCGGGTCTCTGGGCAGCGGAGATACGAGCAGTACTTC. Translation gives CASSLERVSGQRRYEQYF.

The genes are TRBV20-1 and TRBJ1-2; tentative D call: TRBD1 (5 bases). Germline-derived CDR1 and CDR2 are DFQATT and SNEGSKA (reference sequence). The CDR3 consists of 12 residues. V lost 3 bases to trimming and J lost 5 bases, with 10 bases between them. The CDR3 is CSASAGGYGYTF. DNA of the CDR3: TGCAGTGCTAGTGCCGGGGGATATGGCTACACCTTC.

The chain has TRBV4-2 and TRBJ2-5; 10 nucleotides align to TRBD2. CDR1 LGHNA and CDR2 YNFKEQ come from the germline V gene. The CDR3 loop spans 15 amino acids. Germline trimming cut 2 bases from V and 0 bases from J; bases unmatched to any gene: 0. The CDR3 bases are TGTGCCAGCAGCCAACTAGCGGGGGACCAAGAGACCCAGTACTTC. It specifies CASSQLAGDQETQYF.

V is TRBV13 and J is TRBJ2-7; 9 bases fit TRBD1. In germline, CDR1 is PRHDT, CDR2 FYEKMQ (reference sequence). V lost 6 bases, J lost 6 bases, and 9 bases stayed unmatched. The CDR3 is made up of 14 amino acids. The DNA of the CDR3 is TGTGCCAGCAGAGGGACAGGGAAAACGGGCGAGCAGTACTTC. This codes for CASRGTGKTGEQYF.

J is TRBJ2-7 and V is TRBV25-1; D is perhaps TRBD1 (6 bases). CDR1 is MGHDK and CDR2 is SYGVNS in the germline V gene. This CDR3 spans 16 amino acids. Trimming took off 4 bases at V and 3 bases at J, with 19 bases between the two ends. In nucleotides, the CDR3 is TGTGCCAGCAGTGGTTTCCGGGACACCCAAGTCTACGAGCAGTACTTC. Translation: CASSGFRDTQVYEQYF.

The chain carries TRBV12-3 or TRBV12-4 and TRBJ2-2; a weak D match, TRBD1 (6 bases). The CDR3 is made up of 12 amino acids. V lost 6 bases and J 6 bases, leaving 8 bases between the germline ends. The CDR3 region has the DNA TGTGCCAGCAGGCCAGGGGCCGGGGAGCTGTTTTTT. As protein: CASRPGAGELFF.

The genes are TRBV4-1 and TRBJ2-3, with TRBD1 identical over 7 bases. J lost 4 bases, V lost 1 base, and 8 bases had no gene match. This CDR3 comprises 16 residues. The germline gives CDR1 MGHRA, CDR2 YSYEKL. In nucleotides, the CDR3 is TGCGCCAGCAGCCAAGCTCAGGGGGACGCTTCAGATACGCAGTATTTT. Protein: CASSQAQGDASDTQYF.

J is TRBJ1-3 and V is TRBV29-1; D perhaps matches TRBD1 (5 bases). Germline-derived CDR1 and CDR2 are SQVTM and ANQGSEA. The CDR3 length is 15 residues. Trimming left V 0 bases short and J 2 bases short, with 11 bases between. The CDR3 sequence is CSVEEGQGPGNTIYF. The DNA of the CDR3 is TGCAGCGTTGAAGAGGGGCAGGGTCCTGGAAACACCATATATTTT.

The chain links TRBV14 to TRBJ1-6; a possible D gene is TRBD1 (5 bases). Germline-derived CDR1 and CDR2 are SGHDN and FVKESK. CDR3 length: 12 residues. V lost 3 bases to trimming and J lost 10 bases, with 7 bases between them. The CDR3 coding sequence is TGTGCCAGCAGCCAGCAGGGCTCACCCCTCCACTTT. Translating gives CASSQQGSPLHF.

This sequence joins TRBV19 and TRBJ2-1; maybe TRBD1 (6 bases). Germline CDR1 LNHDA, CDR2 SQIVND (reference sequence). The CDR3 is 16 residues long. The ends were cut back, 2 bases at V and 7 bases at J, with 18 bases in the middle. Written as DNA, the CDR3 is TGTGCCAGTAGTATATTTGGGGGCGGACGAGGGAATGAGCAGTTCTTC. It translates to CASSIFGGGRGNEQFF.

The rearrangement joins TRBV21-1 to TRBJ2-1; the table's TRBD2 call for D was not verified on the DNA. TRBV21-1 is a listed pseudogene. The length of the CDR3 is 16 residues. CDR3 sequence reads: CASSKARARLDNEQFF. CDR3 in DNA: TGTGCCAGCAGCAAAGCGCGGGCCCGACTAGACAATGAGCAGTTCTTC.

The sample holds one count of this clone. The chain has TRBV15 and TRBJ1-5; TRBD1 is a possible D gene (5 bases). This CDR3 is built from 15 residues. Trimming left V 0 bases short and J 4 bases short, with 10 bases between. The germline V gene encodes CDR1 LNHNV and CDR2 YYDKDF (reference sequence). This CDR3 is CATSRDRRGNQPQHF. CDR3 nucleotides: TGTGCCACCAGCAGAGATAGAAGGGGAAATCAGCCCCAGCATTTT.

This chain uses TRBV4-2 with TRBJ1-2; D gene ambiguous. Between the trimmed V and J ends, which lost 0 bases and 4 bases, there was a span of 12 bases. The germline gives CDR1 LGHNA, CDR2 YNFKEQ. This CDR3 has 15 residues. The CDR3 here is CASSQETPRSYGYTF. The CDR3 DNA is TGTGCCAGCAGCCAAGAAACCCCGAGGAGCTATGGCTACACCTTC.

The chain has TRBV9 and TRBJ2-7; D perhaps matches TRBD2 (5 bases). The CDR3 runs 14 residues. Germline CDR1 and CDR2: SGDLS and YYNGEE. The V and J ends lost 4 bases and 6 bases respectively, with 17 bases between them. CDR3 bases: TGTGCCAGCAGCCCCCTCGGGGTGGGATTCGAGCAGTACTTC. The encoded protein is CASSPLGVGFEQYF.

This chain links TRBV9 with TRBJ1-2; TRBD1 agrees at 9 bases. Trimming at V came to 4 bases and at J to 6 bases, leaving 4 bases not matched to a gene. The CDR3 has 13 residues. CDR1 is SGDLS, CDR2 YYNGEE, per germline. CDR3 residues: CASSPRTGDGYTF. As DNA, the CDR3 is TGTGCCAGCAGCCCAAGGACAGGGGATGGCTACACCTTC.

The rearrangement links TRBV30 to TRBJ1-2; D perhaps matches TRBD1 (6 bases). The germline CDR1 and CDR2 sequences are GTSNPN and SVGIG (reference sequence). Deletions cut 1 base from V and 4 bases from J, with 10 bases between. The CDR3 consists of 13 residues. CDR3 in DNA: TGTGCCTGGAGTGAAGGACAGTCCTATGGCTACACCTTC. This encodes CAWSEGQSYGYTF. Full variable domain (rest looked up from reference TRBV30 and TRBJ1-2): SQTIHQWPATLVQPVGSPLSLECTVEGTSNPNLYWYRQAAGRGLQLLFYSVGIGQISSEVPQNLSASRPQDRQFILSSKKLLLSDSGFYLCAWSEGQSYGYTFGSGTRLTVV.

The chain employs TRBV6-5 and TRBJ1-2; 9 nucleotides agree with TRBD1. The V gene's germline CDR1 is MNHEY and CDR2 SVGAGI. J was trimmed by 5 bases and V by 8 bases; bases with no gene match: 6. This CDR3 is built from 13 residues. As DNA, the CDR3 is TGTGCCAGCCGGGACAGGGCGACGTATGGCTACACCTTC. It specifies CASRDRATYGYTF.

The rearrangement uses TRBV4-2 and TRBJ2-3; 8 nucleotides align to TRBD2. J was trimmed by 4 bases and V by 0 bases; bases with no gene match: 9. There are 17 residues in the CDR3. From germline, CDR1 is LGHNA and CDR2 YNFKEQ. The DNA for the CDR3 is TGTGCCAGCAGCCAAGAACAGGGCGGGAGGAGATCAGATACGCAGTATTTT. Translating it yields CASSQEQGGRRSDTQYF.